Listed here are 32 T cell receptor beta chains from one sample, sequenced in a study of cytomegalovirus exposure and HLA in healthy donors. In the PCR, 60 Vbeta and 13 Jbeta primers were used. The assay was immunoSEQ multiplex PCR, and TCRdb's table has in-frame clones only and misses some. The sample yields some 120,000 clones, about 59% seen once. Sequenced sample: PBMCs. These receptors were obtained from a middle-aged woman in good health and CMV-seropositive.

The rearrangement uses TRBV7-3 and TRBJ2-5, with 11 bases that match TRBD1. The DNA matches TRBJ2-7 better at its end, which makes the J call doubtful. CDR1 is SGHTA and CDR2 is FQGTGA in the germline V gene. This CDR3 spans 13 amino acids. CDR3 coding DNA: TGTGCCAGCAGCTCCGGGACAGGGGGCGAGCAGTACTTC. It is translated as CASSSGTGGEQYF.

This chain uses TRBV4-1 with TRBJ2-5; 13 positions agree with TRBD2. CDR3 length equals 18 residues. Germline V gene lookup returns CDR1 MGHRA and CDR2 YSYEKL. Trimming took 1 base from V and 5 from J; bases not matched to a gene: 10. The CDR3 DNA follows: TGCGCCAGCAGCCAAGTTTTACTAGCGGGAGGGCCGAGTGAGACCCAGTACTTC. Encoded protein: CASSQVLLAGGPSETQYF.

The CDR3 nucleotides are TGCAGCGTTGTTTCAGGTGACTACGAGCAGTACTTC. Its protein product is CSVVSGDYEQYF. The rearrangement joins TRBV29-1 to TRBJ2-7; unclear D gene. V gave up 4 bases and J gave up 3 bases, with 10 bases separating them. CDR1 is SQVTM and CDR2 is ANQGSEA in the germline V gene. The CDR3 is 12 residues long.

Concerning this clone itself: Other DNA variants within this sample encode the same CDR3. CDR3 bases: TGTGCCAGTAGTGGGACAGGGGGGCGAAACACTGAAGCTTTCTTT. It yields the protein CASSGTGGRNTEAFF. V and J are TRBV19 and TRBJ1-1; 11 bases match TRBD1. The length of the CDR3 is 15 residues. Germline CDR1 LNHDA, CDR2 SQIVND (reference sequence). Trimming took 5 bases from V and 2 from J; bases not matched to a gene: 4. The full variable domain, with the rest looked up from reference TRBV19 and TRBJ1-1, is DGGITQSPKYLFRKEGQNVTLSCEQNLNHDAMYWYRQDPGQGLRLIYYSQIVNDFQKGDIAEGYSVSREKKESFPLTVTSAQKNPTAFYLCASSGTGGRNTEAFFGQGTRLTVV.

The V and J genes are TRBV19 and TRBJ2-5, with 7 bases lining up with TRBD1. The V gene's germline CDR1 is LNHDA and CDR2 SQIVND (reference sequence). This CDR3 has 14 residues. The trim removed 5 bases at V and 4 bases at J, leaving 7 bases unmatched. CDR3 protein: CASSFDRAAETQYF. The CDR3 DNA follows: TGTGCCAGTAGTTTTGACAGGGCGGCAGAGACCCAGTACTTC.

This clone was found once. The rearrangement uses TRBV30 and TRBJ1-1; D ambiguous. Per germline, CDR1 GTSNPN and CDR2 SVGIG (reference sequence). Trimming left V 1 base short and J 3 bases short, with 18 bases between. The CDR3 has 16 amino acids. The CDR3 is CAWSGRLVVSDTEAFF. CDR3 DNA: TGTGCCTGGAGTGGCAGGCTTGTAGTAAGTGACACTGAAGCTTTCTTT.

The CDR3 reads CASSNGQGQPQHF. The CDR3 nucleotides read TGTGCCAGCAGTAACGGACAGGGCCAGCCCCAGCATTTT. The chain joins TRBV6-5 to TRBJ1-5; 8 bases are shared with TRBD1. J was trimmed by 7 bases and V by 5 bases; bases with no gene match: 4. Germline CDR1 MNHEY, CDR2 SVGAGI. CDR3 size: 13 residues.

This chain joins TRBV7-9 and TRBJ2-7; possibly TRBD2 for D (5 bases). V was cut by 4 bases and J by 6 bases, with 25 bases left in between. CDR3 length equals 17 residues. The germline CDR1 and CDR2 sequences are SEHNR and FQNEAQ (reference sequence). DNA of the CDR3: TGTGCCAGCAGCTCGACCAACATAGAGACGGGCCGGGGCGAGCAGTACTTC. Translating gives CASSSTNIETGRGEQYF.

This chain uses TRBV27 with TRBJ2-3; 7 bases match TRBD2. The CDR3 loop spans 15 amino acids. The germline CDR1 and CDR2 sequences are MNHEY and SMNVEV (reference sequence). V was clipped by 5 bases and J by 2 bases; unmatched bases: 7. The CDR3 sequence is CASSPPSGPTDTQYF. CDR3 nucleotide sequence: TGTGCCAGCAGTCCTCCTAGCGGCCCCACAGATACGCAGTATTTT.

This clone was counted only a few times. The V and J genes are TRBV6-1 and TRBJ1-6; D unclear. Germline values: CDR1 MNHNS, CDR2 SASEGT. The CDR3 has 15 amino acids. V lost 5 bases and J 0 bases, leaving 8 bases between the germline ends. CDR3 residues: CASSKESSYNSPLHF. The CDR3 nucleotides are TGTGCCAGCAGTAAAGAGAGCTCCTATAATTCACCCCTCCACTTT.

This chain connects TRBV4-1 to TRBJ2-7; TRBD1 agrees at 9 bases. The J segment lost 3 bases and the V segment lost 4 bases, leaving 10 bases of the junction unmatched. This CDR3 region has 16 residues. CDR1 and CDR2 (germline): MGHRA, YSYEKL. CDR3 amino acids: CASSLSPGQGIYEQYF. CDR3 DNA sequence: TGCGCCAGCAGCCTATCCCCGGGACAGGGAATCTACGAGCAGTACTTC.

This clone was seen a handful of times. The V gene is TRBV30, the J gene TRBJ2-7, with 9 bases fitting TRBD2. The trim removed 1 base at V and 3 bases at J, leaving 13 bases unmatched. Germline values: CDR1 GTSNPN, CDR2 SVGIG (reference sequence). This CDR3 spans 17 amino acids. The CDR3 nucleotides read TGTGCCTGGAGTGCTACGGCGGGAGGGTGGTCGGGCTACGAGCAGTACTTC. Its protein product is CAWSATAGGWSGYEQYF. The whole variable domain, remainder taken from reference TRBV30 and TRBJ2-7, is SQTIHQWPATLVQPVGSPLSLECTVEGTSNPNLYWYRQAAGRGLQLLFYSVGIGQISSEVPQNLSASRPQDRQFILSSKKLLLSDSGFYLCAWSATAGGWSGYEQYFGPGTRLTVT.

This chain connects TRBV2 to TRBJ1-4, with 7 bases matching TRBD1. Germline loops: CDR1 SNHLY, CDR2 FYNNEI. This CDR3 is 16 amino acids long. The junction had 10 bases not matched to a gene; V was cut back by 9 bases and J by 0 bases. The CDR3 DNA sequence: TGTGCCAGAAGCCAGGGGGATACTGCAACTAATGAAAAACTGTTTTTT. As protein: CARSQGDTATNEKLFF.

This chain links TRBV19 with TRBJ2-4; tentatively, D is TRBD2 (5 bases). Germline V lookup: CDR1 LNHDA, CDR2 SQIVND (reference sequence). The CDR3 loop spans 13 amino acids. Trimming stripped 7 bases from V and 3 bases from J, with 10 bases between. This CDR3 reads CASMKGDKNIQYF. The CDR3, as DNA: TGTGCCAGTATGAAGGGAGACAAAAACATTCAGTACTTC.

The chain has TRBV5-4 and TRBJ2-5; tentatively, D is TRBD2 (6 bases). The germline V and J ends were trimmed by 0 bases and 2 bases, with 14 bases remaining between them. Germline CDR1 reads SGHNT; CDR2 reads YYREEE (reference sequence). The CDR3 extends over 16 amino acids. The CDR3 is CASSLGTGTWQETQYF. CDR3 sequence (DNA): TGTGCCAGCAGCTTGGGTACCGGGACTTGGCAAGAGACCCAGTACTTC.

The chain uses TRBV5-6 and TRBJ2-3; D possibly corresponds to TRBD2 (5 bases). V lost 2 bases, J lost 4 bases, and 11 bases lay in between. CDR3 length: 14 amino acids. Germline CDR1 SGHDT, CDR2 YYEEEE. CDR3 DNA: TGTGCCAGCAGCTTAGGACTGCTGTCAGATACGCAGTATTTT. Translated, it gives CASSLGLLSDTQYF.

This clone is a singleton in its sample. V is TRBV25-1 and J is TRBJ1-2; no clear D. The V end was cut by 6 bases, the J end by 13 bases, with 21 bases between. Per germline, CDR1 MGHDK and CDR2 SYGVNS. The CDR3 contains 13 residues. CDR3 sequence (DNA): TGTGCCAGCAGCCTGACCGAATACCTTCCTAGCACCTTC. Protein sequence: CASSLTEYLPSTF.

The V call is TRBV7-9, the J call TRBJ1-1; possible D gene TRBD1, 6 bases. CDR1 is SEHNR and CDR2 is FQNEAQ in the germline V gene (reference sequence). The CDR3 runs to 15 residues. Trimming left V 5 bases short and J 1 base short, with 14 bases between. The CDR3 nucleotides read TGTGCCAGCAGCCCTAGGGGGGAGGGGAACACTGAAGCTTTCTTT. As protein: CASSPRGEGNTEAFF.

This clone appeared a few times. J is TRBJ2-3 and V is TRBV5-6; a possible D gene is TRBD2 (5 bases). Germline-derived CDR1 and CDR2 are SGHDT and YYEEEE. The CDR3 extends over 14 amino acids. The V end lost 2 bases, the J end lost 4 bases, and 11 bases lay between the germline ends. The CDR3 nucleotides are TGTGCCAGCAGCTTAGATAGCGTCCCAGATACGCAGTATTTT. This sequence encodes CASSLDSVPDTQYF. The full variable domain, in which reference TRBV5-6 and TRBJ2-3 provide the parts outside the CDR3, is DAGVTQSPTHLIKTRGQQVTLRCSPKSGHDTVSWYQQALGQGPQFIFQYYEEEERQRGNFPDRFSGHQFPNYSSELNVNALLLGDSALYLCASSLDSVPDTQYFGPGTRLTVL.

In its sample, this clone was seen once. V is TRBV29-1 and J is TRBJ2-1; 9 positions match TRBD2. This CDR3 has 13 amino acids. V shed 4 bases and J 8 bases; nucleotides not matched to a gene: 6. Germline V gives CDR1 SQVTM, CDR2 ANQGSEA. In DNA form, the CDR3 reads TGCAGCGTTGCCGGCGGGGGGGGGCATGAGCAGTTCTTC. Its translation is CSVAGGGGHEQFF.

The chain joins TRBV5-4 to TRBJ2-5, with TRBD1 identical over 10 bases. Per germline, CDR1 SGHNT and CDR2 YYREEE (reference sequence). The ends lost 4 bases at V and 5 bases at J; junction bases unmatched: 8. This CDR3 contains 15 residues. CDR3 loop: CASSPGTGDPETQYF. CDR3 bases: TGTGCCAGCAGCCCGGGGACAGGGGATCCGGAGACCCAGTACTTC.

In this sample, this clone turned up once. The rearrangement joins TRBV2 to TRBJ2-5, with TRBD2 identical over 7 bases. The assigned J gene may be wrong: the sequence end matches TRBJ2-7 better. Germline-derived CDR1 and CDR2 are SNHLY and FYNNEI. The CDR3 extends over 15 amino acids. As DNA, the CDR3 is TGTGCCAGCATCGGTGGGGGGGTTACCACCTACGAGCAGTACTTC. This encodes CASIGGGVTTYEQYF.

V and J are TRBV29-1 and TRBJ2-1, with D perhaps TRBD1 (7 bases). The CDR3 contains 15 residues. Germline V gene lookup returns CDR1 SQVTM and CDR2 ANQGSEA. V gave up 3 bases and J gave up 0 bases, with 12 bases separating them. CDR3 sequence: CSVEGRDSSYNEQFF. CDR3 DNA sequence: TGCAGCGTTGAGGGGCGGGACAGCTCCTACAATGAGCAGTTCTTC.

This chain joins TRBV7-2 and TRBJ2-7; D unresolved. The CDR3 loop spans 15 amino acids. Trimming removed 1 base at V and 4 bases at J, with 14 bases between. From germline, CDR1 is SGHTA and CDR2 FQGNSA. The CDR3 region is CASSLVEEVKYEQYF. DNA for the CDR3: TGTGCCAGCAGCTTAGTTGAAGAGGTGAAGTACGAGCAGTACTTC.

This rearrangement joins TRBV28 to TRBJ2-3; D unclear. CDR3 length: 13 amino acids. Germline V CDR1 and CDR2: MDHEN, SYDVKM. The V end lost 5 bases, the J end lost 6 bases, and 12 bases lay between the germline ends. CDR3 coding DNA: TGTGCCAGCAGTGTAGGCGGTACGGATACGCAGTATTTT. Translating gives CASSVGGTDTQYF. The full variable domain, its missing parts supplied by reference TRBV28 and TRBJ2-3, is DVKVTQSSRYLVKRTGEKVFLECVQDMDHENMFWYRQDPGLGLRLIYFSYDVKMKEKGDIPEGYSVSREKKERFSLILESASTNQTSMYLCASSVGGTDTQYFGPGTRLTVL.

This rearrangement joins TRBV7-2 to TRBJ2-7, with a possible D match to TRBD1 (5 bases). Germline V gene data show CDR1 as SGHTA and CDR2 as FQGNSA. With 1 base removed from V and 4 bases from J, the gap between germline ends came to 11 bases. CDR3 length equals 14 residues. Written as DNA, the CDR3 is TGTGCCAGCAGCTTAGGTCCCTCAGGGTACGAGCAGTACTTC. This sequence encodes CASSLGPSGYEQYF. Complete variable domain (other parts from reference TRBV7-2 and TRBJ2-7): GAGVSQSPSNKVTEKGKDVELRCDPISGHTALYWYRQSLGQGLEFLIYFQGNSAPDKSGLPSDRFSAERTGGSVSTLTIQRTQQEDSAVYLCASSLGPSGYEQYFGPGTRLTVT.

As DNA, the CDR3 is TGTGCCAGCAGTTTTCCGGGACAGGGGGCGTCCGAGCAGTTCTTC. As protein: CASSFPGQGASEQFF. The genes are TRBV28 and TRBJ2-1; 12 nucleotides line up with TRBD1. The junction had 7 bases not matched to a gene; V was cut back by 3 bases and J by 10 bases. Germline assignment: CDR1 MDHEN and CDR2 SYDVKM. The CDR3 is made up of 15 amino acids.

The table lists this clone with a count of one. J is TRBJ2-7 and V is TRBV29-1; 7 nucleotides line up with TRBD2. This CDR3 comprises 14 residues. Unmatched junction bases numbered 12, after V lost 7 bases and J lost 3 bases. CDR1 SQVTM and CDR2 ANQGSEA come from the germline V gene. The CDR3 spells CSALGGILGYEQYF. As DNA, the CDR3 is TGCAGCGCCCTGGGAGGGATCCTAGGCTACGAGCAGTACTTC.

The chain has TRBV18 and TRBJ2-3, with D perhaps TRBD2 (6 bases). The CDR3 length is 16 residues. V lost 5 bases to trimming and J lost 6 bases, with 21 bases between them. Germline lookup yields CDR1 KGHSH and CDR2 LQKENI. This CDR3 is CASSSVAGNAPDTQYF. CDR3 nucleotide sequence: TGTGCCAGCTCATCGGTGGCGGGGAACGCACCGGATACGCAGTATTTT.

In this sample, this clone turned up once. This chain joins TRBV28 and TRBJ2-2; 9 bases are a match to TRBD2. Germline CDR1 and CDR2: MDHEN and SYDVKM. The CDR3 spans 14 residues. Losses at the gene ends were 6 bases for V and 3 bases for J; bases not matched to a gene: 2. DNA of the CDR3: TGTGCCAGCAGGCCTAGCGGGGACACCGGGGAGCTGTTTTTT. Its protein is CASRPSGDTGELFF.

This sequence joins TRBV4-2 and TRBJ2-4, with TRBD2 as a possible D gene (5 bases). The germline gives CDR1 LGHNA, CDR2 YNFKEQ. This CDR3 is 14 amino acids long. V shed 4 bases and J shed 8 bases, with 15 bases lying between them. CDR3: CASSLHRGFDIQYF. For the CDR3, the DNA is TGTGCCAGCAGCCTCCACCGGGGTTTTGACATTCAGTACTTC.

The genes are TRBV11-2 and TRBJ2-3, with 7 bases aligning to TRBD2. V trimming: 5 bases; J trimming: 4 bases; junction bases outside the gene matches: 9. This CDR3 has 15 amino acids. Germline V lookup: CDR1 SGHAT, CDR2 FQNNGV. The CDR3 DNA follows: TGTGCCAGCAGCGGACTAGTGGCATCGGCAGATACGCAGTATTTT. Protein product: CASSGLVASADTQYF. Drawing the rest from reference TRBV11-2 and TRBJ2-3, the complete variable domain is EAGVAQSPRYKIIEKRQSVAFWCNPISGHATLYWYQQILGQGPKLLIQFQNNGVVDDSQLPKDRFSAERLKGVDSTLKIQPAKLEDSAVYLCASSGLVASADTQYFGPGTRLTVL.